Below are 20 T cell receptor beta chains sequenced from a single sample in a study of T cells in Graves' hyperthyroidism and ophthalmopathy. The investigators amplified TCR beta CDR3 regions from RNA transcripts. Researchers ran a first-round RT-PCR on the TCR CDR3 using the HTBI primer set. TCRdb reanalysed the multiplex PCR reads using MiXCR and keeps one entry per CDR3 protein. The data show some 620,000 distinct CDR3 sequences, about 16% seen once. Sequenced input: blood. The receptor set was obtained from a woman between 25 and 40 years old with Graves' hyperthyroidism.

This clonotype has ten or more counts. The chain links TRBV7-2 to TRBJ2-1; D not resolved. V shed 2 bases and J shed 3 bases, with 5 bases lying between them. Germline CDR1 reads SGHTA; CDR2 reads FQGNSA. The CDR3 is made up of 13 amino acids. In DNA form, the CDR3 reads TGTGCCAGCAGCTTACAAGTCTACAATGAGCAGTTCTTC. Amino acids: CASSLQVYNEQFF.

This clonotype was observed a handful of times. This likely reflects a read error, since a far larger clone is one base away. V usage is TRBV7-3 and J usage is TRBJ1-1; D perhaps matches TRBD1 (5 bases). This CDR3 has 13 amino acids. Deletions cut 5 bases from V and 1 base from J, with 8 bases between. The germline V gene has CDR1 SGHTA and CDR2 FQGTGA. CDR3 DNA sequence: TGTGCCAGCAGCCAACAGGAGAACACTGAAGCTTTCTTT. It encodes CASSQQENTEAFF. Full variable domain (rest looked up from reference TRBV7-3 and TRBJ1-1): GAGVSQTPSNKVTEKGKYVELRCDPISGHTALYWYRQSLGQGPEFLIYFQGTGAADDSGLPNDRFFAVRPEGSVSTLKIQRTERGDSAVYLCASSQQENTEAFFGQGTRLTVV.

This clonotype was detected many times. The genes are TRBV12-3 or TRBV12-4 and TRBJ2-7; D is possibly TRBD1 (5 bases). V was pared by 0 bases and J by 4 bases, with 10 bases between. The CDR3 contains 14 residues. The CDR3 here is CASSLAPAGYEQYF. For the CDR3, the DNA is TGTGCCAGCAGTTTAGCGCCGGCAGGGTACGAGCAGTACTTC.

This clonotype was observed many times. The rearrangement uses TRBV28 and TRBJ2-7; TRBD2 is a possible D gene (6 bases). Germline V lookup: CDR1 MDHEN, CDR2 SYDVKM. CDR3 length equals 15 residues. V lost 6 bases and J 3 bases, leaving 18 bases between the germline ends. CDR3 coding DNA: TGTGCCAGCAGCTACCCCGGTGGCGGGGTCTACGAGCAGTACTTC. Translating it yields CASSYPGGGVYEQYF.

The rearrangement uses TRBV2 and TRBJ2-7; TRBD1 matches 9 bases. J lost 4 bases, V lost 6 bases, and 7 bases had no gene match. Germline V gives CDR1 SNHLY, CDR2 FYNNEI. The CDR3 runs to 14 residues. Here the CDR3 reads CASRAGTGIYEQYF. CDR3 nucleotides: TGTGCCAGCAGGGCCGGGACAGGGATATACGAGCAGTACTTC.

This chain connects TRBV19 to TRBJ2-1, with TRBD2 matching 7 bases. The CDR3 covers 14 residues. V lost 10 bases and J lost 0; bases outside the gene matches: 6. The germline CDR1 and CDR2 sequences are LNHDA and SQIVND (reference sequence). CDR3 in amino acids: CATSSGPSYNEQFF. CDR3 bases: TGTGCCACCTCTAGCGGTCCCTCCTACAATGAGCAGTTCTTC.

This clonotype came up many times. The chain is built from TRBV20-1 and TRBJ2-1; D is uncertain. Germline V lookup: CDR1 DFQATT, CDR2 SNEGSKA (reference sequence). CDR3 length: 12 residues. V dropped 0 bases and J dropped 9 bases, with 9 bases sitting between them. For the CDR3, the DNA is TGCAGTGCTAGAGATCCAGTGGGTGAGCAGTTCTTC. Its translation is CSARDPVGEQFF.

This clonotype occurred many times. The chain recombines TRBV5-6 with TRBJ1-1, with 8 bases aligning to TRBD1. Per the germline V gene, CDR1 is SGHDT and CDR2 is YYEEEE. With 0 bases clipped from V and 1 base from J, the junction kept 8 bases outside the gene matches. The CDR3 spans 17 residues. The CDR3 loop is CASSLDRGSLPNTEAFF. CDR3 in DNA: TGTGCCAGCAGCTTGGACAGGGGGTCTTTACCGAACACTGAAGCTTTCTTT.

This clonotype was seen at least ten times. This sequence joins TRBV12-3 or TRBV12-4 and TRBJ2-7, with D perhaps matching TRBD1 (6 bases). The germline V and J ends were trimmed by 6 bases and 6 bases, with 12 bases remaining between them. This CDR3 spans 12 amino acids. CDR3 bases: TGTGCCAGCAGCCCTACAGGGTCCGAGCAGTACTTC. This codes for CASSPTGSEQYF.

The gene calls are TRBV7-2 and TRBJ1-5; 8 bases match TRBD1. The CDR3 contains 16 residues. V trimming: 3 bases; J trimming: 3 bases; junction bases outside the gene matches: 7. The germline gives CDR1 SGHTA, CDR2 FQGNSA. This CDR3 is CASSLQTGVNNQPQHF. Here the CDR3 DNA reads TGTGCCAGCAGCTTGCAGACAGGGGTCAACAATCAGCCCCAGCATTTT.

At least ten counts were recorded for this clonotype. This sequence joins TRBV20-1 and TRBJ2-3, with TRBD2 matching over 12 bases. J gave up 6 bases and V 5 bases, and 9 bases lay outside the gene matches. The CDR3 runs to 15 residues. Germline CDR1 DFQATT, CDR2 SNEGSKA (reference sequence). The CDR3 DNA sequence: TGCAGTGCTGGCGGACTAGCGGGATCGTCCGATACGCAGTATTTT. Amino acids: CSAGGLAGSSDTQYF.

The chain recombines TRBV5-1 with TRBJ2-2; 9 positions match TRBD1. Germline CDR1 and CDR2: SGHRS and YFSETQ. The V gene end was trimmed by 2 bases and the J gene end by 4 bases; junction bases not matched to a gene: 3. The CDR3 totals 15 residues. The CDR3 region is CASSFDRGTTGELFF. The DNA for the CDR3 is TGCGCCAGCAGCTTCGACAGGGGGACCACCGGGGAGCTGTTTTTT.

Of note for this clonotype: A much larger clone differs from this one at a single base, so this may be a read error. The V and J genes are TRBV29-1 and TRBJ2-3; D is unresolved. Per the germline V gene, CDR1 is SQVTM and CDR2 is ANQGSEA. The CDR3 sequence is 14 residues long. The CDR3 DNA sequence: TGCAGCGGTGAAGCTGCAGTAGCTGGAGATACGCAGTATTTT. Translating it yields CSGEAAVAGDTQYF.

This clonotype was observed at least ten times. The CDR3 spells CASSLSGKGAYEQYF. CDR3 DNA: TGTGCCAGCAGTTTATCAGGCAAGGGGGCATACGAGCAGTACTTC. The chain uses TRBV27 and TRBJ2-7; TRBD1 aligns across 7 bases. CDR3 length: 15 amino acids. Germline V gives CDR1 MNHEY, CDR2 SMNVEV (reference sequence). After removal of 0 bases from V and 4 bases from J, the junction contained 6 bases not matched to a gene.

This clonotype was detected many times. This chain uses TRBV28 with TRBJ2-2; D might be TRBD2 (5 bases). Per the germline V gene, CDR1 is MDHEN and CDR2 is SYDVKM. Trimming stripped 6 bases from V and 7 bases from J, with 15 bases between. The CDR3 is 14 amino acids. The CDR3: CASRASGLGGELFF. CDR3 DNA: TGTGCCAGCAGAGCCTCGGGGTTAGGCGGGGAGCTGTTTTTT.

Only a few counts were recorded for this clonotype. V is TRBV15 and J is TRBJ2-3, with D uncertain. CDR1 and CDR2 (germline): LNHNV, YYDKDF (reference sequence). Deletions cut 2 bases from V and 7 bases from J, with 16 bases between. This CDR3 is 15 amino acids long. The DNA of the CDR3 is TGTGCCACCAGCAGATCACCTTTCACAAAACATACGCAGTATTTT. The encoded protein is CATSRSPFTKHTQYF.

This clonotype was observed many times. The genes are TRBV3-1 and TRBJ2-1; 9 bases align to TRBD2. With V trimmed by 4 bases and J by 2 bases, 3 bases remained unmatched. This CDR3 is 15 amino acids long. Germline V lookup: CDR1 LGHDT, CDR2 YNNKEL (reference sequence). The CDR3 DNA reads as TGTGCCAGCAGCCCGGTAGCGGGGGCCTACAATGAGCAGTTCTTC. Amino acids: CASSPVAGAYNEQFF.

This clonotype was counted between two and nine times. The CDR3 reads CAISPDTSNQPQHF. CDR3 DNA sequence: TGTGCCATCAGCCCGGACACCAGCAATCAGCCCCAGCATTTT. The chain joins TRBV10-3 to TRBJ1-5, with a possible D match to TRBD1 (5 bases). Trimming cost V 6 bases and J 1 base, with 10 bases left between them. The CDR3 totals 14 residues. In germline, CDR1 is ENHRY, CDR2 SYGVKD.

This clonotype was found a few times. The chain combines TRBV20-1 with TRBJ1-4; D is undetermined. V lost 2 bases and J lost 3, with 13 bases in between. Germline V CDR1 and CDR2: DFQATT, SNEGSKA (reference sequence). The CDR3 loop spans 15 amino acids. For the CDR3, the DNA is TGCAGTGCTAGATCCGAAGGAGTCGCTAATGAAAAACTGTTTTTT. Translating it yields CSARSEGVANEKLFF.

The CDR3 loop is CASRTGYMNTEAFF. The CDR3 DNA reads as TGTGCCAGCAGAACGGGATACATGAACACTGAAGCTTTCTTT. The V gene is TRBV27, the J gene TRBJ1-1; D ambiguous. The CDR3 is made up of 14 amino acids. V gave up 6 bases and J gave up 0 bases, with 11 bases separating them. Germline V gene sequence: CDR1 MNHEY, CDR2 SMNVEV (reference sequence).